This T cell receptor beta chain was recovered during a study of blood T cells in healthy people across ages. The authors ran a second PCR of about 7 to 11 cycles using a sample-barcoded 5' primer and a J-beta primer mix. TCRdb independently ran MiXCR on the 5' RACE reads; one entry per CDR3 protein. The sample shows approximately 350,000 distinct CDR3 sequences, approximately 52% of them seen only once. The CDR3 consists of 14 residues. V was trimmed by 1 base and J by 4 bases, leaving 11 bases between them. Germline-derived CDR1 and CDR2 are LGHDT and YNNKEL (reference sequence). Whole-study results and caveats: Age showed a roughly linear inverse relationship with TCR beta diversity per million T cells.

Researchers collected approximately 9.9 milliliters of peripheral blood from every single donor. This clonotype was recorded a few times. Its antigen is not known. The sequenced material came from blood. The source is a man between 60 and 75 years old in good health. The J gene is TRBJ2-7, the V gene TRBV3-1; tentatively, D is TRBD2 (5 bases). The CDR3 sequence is CASSQVGVSYEQYF. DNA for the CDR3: TGTGCCAGCAGCCAAGTGGGAGTTTCTTACGAGCAGTACTTC.